The clone carrying this T cell receptor (beta chain) has at least ten counts. The length of the CDR3 is 12 residues. From germline, CDR1 is SGHRS and CDR2 YFSETQ. V was trimmed by 7 bases and J by 5 bases, leaving 10 bases between them. Time point reported: pre-sensitization, week 0. Stated treatment: therapeutic diphenylcyclopropenone sensitization with weekly scalp DPC. This specimen belongs to a study of human T cells and chemical hapten exposure. Looking at the study overall: Affected patients, primarily female, had alopecia areata, totalis or universalis.

TCRdb ran MiXCR on the RACE reads and lists one entry per CDR3 protein. The data hold roughly 100,000 distinct CDR3 sequences, with about 10% observed a single time. This specimen was whole blood, taken in connection with sensitization to the hapten diphenylcyclopropenone (DPC). V gene TRBV5-1 combines with J gene TRBJ2-1; a possible D gene is TRBD2 (5 bases). The receptor comes from a woman aged 60-75 years with alopecia areata. Some clones in this sample may be carry-over from other donors' samples. CDR3 in amino acids: CASSGLNNEQFF. DNA of the CDR3: TGCGCCAGCTCAGGACTGAACAATGAGCAGTTCTTC.